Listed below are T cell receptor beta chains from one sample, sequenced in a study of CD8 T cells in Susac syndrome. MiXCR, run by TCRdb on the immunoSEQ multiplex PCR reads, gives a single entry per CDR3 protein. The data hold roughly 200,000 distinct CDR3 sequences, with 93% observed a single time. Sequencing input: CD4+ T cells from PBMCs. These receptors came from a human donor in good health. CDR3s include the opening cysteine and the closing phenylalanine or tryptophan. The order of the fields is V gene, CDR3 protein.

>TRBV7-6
CASSLRQGESSGANVLTF
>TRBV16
CASSQSSAANSPLHF
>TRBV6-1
CASSEIRLVSNQPQHF
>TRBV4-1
CASSRGGQGGYEQYF
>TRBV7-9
CASSLRGTGGVISGNTIYF
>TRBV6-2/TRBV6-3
CASSYGGGVANYGYTF
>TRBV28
CASSSDRAGETQYF
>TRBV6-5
CASSSIRDHQPQHF
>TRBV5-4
CASSLIQHTEAFF
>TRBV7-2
CASTPTTRTDTQYF
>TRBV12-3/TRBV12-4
CASSLFRGEGVRQPQHF
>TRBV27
CASSSGAGKETQYF
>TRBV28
CASSYGHTANYGYTF
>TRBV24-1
CATSDSGQGRTGELFF
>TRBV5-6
CASSLGPKTEAFF
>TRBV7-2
CASSLRSASGRNRGDTQYF
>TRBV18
CASSPRSRETQYF
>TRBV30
CAWSRPETNYGYTF
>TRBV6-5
CASRRTGQGYTF
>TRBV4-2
CASSQDRAGYQPQHF
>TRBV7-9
CAGAPRETQYF
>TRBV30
CAVWGQADYEQYF
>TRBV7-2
CASSSGQGGWNEQFF
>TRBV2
CASSGRDRTGELFF
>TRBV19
CASSIRDSSFTEAFF
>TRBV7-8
CASSLAGSYGYTF
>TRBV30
CAWNERGVLQETQYF
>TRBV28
CASSRRLAGAQRTQYF
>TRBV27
CASSSRDRGYNEQFF
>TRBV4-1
CASSQEGVTNTGELFF
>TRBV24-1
CATSRTGELFF
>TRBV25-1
CASSDPPPDTQYF
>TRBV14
CASSQTGIGYTF
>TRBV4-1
CASSRLQRGETQYF
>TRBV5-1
CASSLVRGQAGSDTQYF
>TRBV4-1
CASSQVLRPEAFF
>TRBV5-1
CASSLEGLRNQPQHF
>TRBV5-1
CASSPDRVYEQYF
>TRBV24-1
CATSGRQGSGGYTF
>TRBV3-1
CASSQDREGLGQETQYF
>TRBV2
CASSRTSGGQRNTGELFF
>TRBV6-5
CASSRSRVKWEQYF
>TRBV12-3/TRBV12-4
CASSFGAPRPQHF
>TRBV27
CASRSGQADTGELFF
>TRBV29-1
CSAATGSGTEAFF
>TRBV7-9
CASSLEVWGNEQYF
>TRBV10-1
CASSPGQSNQPQHF
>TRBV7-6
CASSDGTDRETQYF
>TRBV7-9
CASRSDSRATEAFF
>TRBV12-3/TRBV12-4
CASSVIGAATEAFF
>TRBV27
CASSFRVGELRTGELFF
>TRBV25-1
CASSEGGTANIQYF
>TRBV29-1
CSVGDRYNSPLHF